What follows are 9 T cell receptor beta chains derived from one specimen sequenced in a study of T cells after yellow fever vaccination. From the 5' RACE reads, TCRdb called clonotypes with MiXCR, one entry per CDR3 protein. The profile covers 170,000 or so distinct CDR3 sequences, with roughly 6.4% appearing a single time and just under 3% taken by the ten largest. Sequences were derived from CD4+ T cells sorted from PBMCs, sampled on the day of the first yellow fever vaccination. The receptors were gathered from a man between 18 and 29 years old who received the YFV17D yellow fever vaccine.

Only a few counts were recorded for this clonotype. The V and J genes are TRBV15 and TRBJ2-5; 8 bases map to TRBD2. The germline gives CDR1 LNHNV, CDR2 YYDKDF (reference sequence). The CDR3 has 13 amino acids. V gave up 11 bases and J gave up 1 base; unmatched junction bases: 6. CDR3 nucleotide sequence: TGTGCCCCGGGGGGGGAATTCCAAGAGACCCAGTACTTC. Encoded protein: CAPGGEFQETQYF. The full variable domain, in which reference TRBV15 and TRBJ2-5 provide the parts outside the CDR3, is DAMVIQNPRYQVTQFGKPVTLSCSQTLNHNVMYWYQQKSSQAPKLLFHYYDKDFNNEADTPDNFQSRRPNTSFCFLDIRSPGLGDTAMYLCAPGGEFQETQYFGPGTRLLVL.

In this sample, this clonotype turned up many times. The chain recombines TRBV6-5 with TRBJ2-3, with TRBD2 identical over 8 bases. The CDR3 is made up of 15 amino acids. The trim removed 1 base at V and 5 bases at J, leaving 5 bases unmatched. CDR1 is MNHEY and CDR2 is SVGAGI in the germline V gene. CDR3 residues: CASSYLGLGGDTQYF. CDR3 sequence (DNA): TGTGCCAGCAGTTACTTGGGACTAGGGGGAGATACGCAGTATTTT.

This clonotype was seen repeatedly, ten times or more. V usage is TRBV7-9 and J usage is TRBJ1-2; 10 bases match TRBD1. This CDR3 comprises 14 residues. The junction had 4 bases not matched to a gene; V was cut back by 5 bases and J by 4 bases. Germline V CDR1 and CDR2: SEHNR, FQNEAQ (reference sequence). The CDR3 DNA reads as TGTGCCAGCAGCCGGGGACAGGGGCCCTATGGCTACACCTTC. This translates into CASSRGQGPYGYTF.

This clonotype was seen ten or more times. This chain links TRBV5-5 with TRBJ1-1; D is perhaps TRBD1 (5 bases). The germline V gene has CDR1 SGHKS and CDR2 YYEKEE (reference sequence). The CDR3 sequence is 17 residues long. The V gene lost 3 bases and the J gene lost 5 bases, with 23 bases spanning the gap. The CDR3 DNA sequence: TGTGCCAGCAGCTCTCGCAGACGGGACCAAGAGGGAACTGAAGCTTTCTTT. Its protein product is CASSSRRRDQEGTEAFF.

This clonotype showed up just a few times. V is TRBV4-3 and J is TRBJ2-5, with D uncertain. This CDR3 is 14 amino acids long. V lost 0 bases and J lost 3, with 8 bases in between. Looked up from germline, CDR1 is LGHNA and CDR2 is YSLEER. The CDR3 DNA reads TGCGCCAGCAGCCAAGATCTGGGGAAAGAGACCCAGTACTTC. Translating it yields CASSQDLGKETQYF.

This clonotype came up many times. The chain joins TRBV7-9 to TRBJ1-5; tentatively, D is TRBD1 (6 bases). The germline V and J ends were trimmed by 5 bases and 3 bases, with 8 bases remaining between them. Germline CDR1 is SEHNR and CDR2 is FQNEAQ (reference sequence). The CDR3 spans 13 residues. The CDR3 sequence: CASSAGVNQPQHF. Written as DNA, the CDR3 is TGTGCCAGCAGCGCAGGGGTCAATCAGCCCCAGCATTTT.

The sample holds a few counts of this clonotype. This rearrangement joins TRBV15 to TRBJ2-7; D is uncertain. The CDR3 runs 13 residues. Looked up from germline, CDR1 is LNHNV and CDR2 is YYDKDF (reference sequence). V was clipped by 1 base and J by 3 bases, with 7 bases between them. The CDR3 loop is CATSRARDYEQYV. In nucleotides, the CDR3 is TGTGCCACCAGCAGAGCGCGAGACTACGAGCAGTACGTC.

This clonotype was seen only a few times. CDR3 residues: CSARTREIGNEQFF. CDR3 DNA sequence: TGCAGTGCTCGGACAAGGGAAATAGGCAATGAGCAGTTCTTC. The J gene is TRBJ2-1, the V gene TRBV20-1; the D gene is possibly TRBD1 (5 bases). Trimming cost V 5 bases and J 6 bases, with 17 bases left between them. The length of the CDR3 is 14 residues. In germline, CDR1 is DFQATT, CDR2 SNEGSKA (reference sequence).

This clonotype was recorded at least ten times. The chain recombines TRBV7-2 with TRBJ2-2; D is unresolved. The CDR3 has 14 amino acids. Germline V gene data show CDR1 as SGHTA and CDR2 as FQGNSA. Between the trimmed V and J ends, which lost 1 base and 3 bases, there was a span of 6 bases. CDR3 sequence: CASSLGWDTGELFF. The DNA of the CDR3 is TGTGCCAGCAGCTTAGGTTGGGACACCGGGGAGCTGTTTTTT.